This T cell receptor (beta chain) is from a study of cytomegalovirus exposure and HLA in healthy donors. Overall study context: In a later analysis, it was reported that the 110 or so validation repertoires had been produced on the same platform as the roughly 700 repertoires belonging to the first cohort.

On this clone: Antigen: not known.

Profiling relied on immunoSEQ multiplex PCR, and the TCRdb table lists in-frame clones only, not all of them. The sample records around 160,000 clones, approximately 84% being singletons. CDR3 size: 15 residues. CDR1 and CDR2 (germline): MDHEN, SYDVKM. Trimming stripped 5 bases from V and 3 bases from J, with 17 bases between. Study-wide results and caveats: The authors confirmed in vitro that a few CMV-associated chains were specific for CMV antigens. Many donors shared some public TCRs, even though most TCR sequences were rare. Within the 100 to 150 validation repertoires, first-cohort TCR clusters tended to co-occur, according to a later analysis.

This chain connects TRBV28 to TRBJ2-7; D is unresolved. This receptor was obtained from a man aged 25 to 45 in good health and CMV-seropositive. The sequencing sample was made of PBMCs. The CDR3 coding sequence is TGTGCCAGCAGTACTATTGTGACCGCCCGCTACGAGCAGTACTTC. It translates to CASSTIVTARYEQYF.